This is a list of T cell receptor beta chains from one sample in a study of control samples from healthy donors and cancer patients. Sequencing used immunoSEQ multiplex PCR; TCRdb keeps in-frame clones, though not all of them. Among about 100,000 clones listed, roughly 92% were seen once. The sequenced material came from blood. These receptor sequences come from a human donor in good health. The donor label of this sample is uncertain. CDR3s leave out the opening cysteine and the closing phenylalanine or tryptophan.

j_call v_call cdr3_aa
TRBJ2-1 TRBV5-1 ASSGGITSGGAGEQF
TRBJ1-5 TRBV24-1 ATSDSQYSNQPQH
TRBJ1-2 TRBV30 ACNSNQGTPYYGYT
TRBJ1-1 TRBV19 ASVGGRTMNTEAF
TRBJ1-1 TRBV6-2/TRBV6-3 ASSTPGTENTEAF
TRBJ1-2 TRBV9 ASSGRARQGSGYT
TRBJ2-1 TRBV11-2 ASSFGQGNNEQF
TRBJ2-3 TRBV18 ASSPASGRSSTDTQY
TRBJ1-2 TRBV7-9 ASSSMSYPGPIYGYT
TRBJ1-2 TRBV5-4 ASSLATQGNYGYT
TRBJ2-1 TRBV28 ASRGNPGLGSYNEQF
TRBJ2-1 TRBV9 ASSVVGGLGDEQF
TRBJ1-6 TRBV19 ASRARVRGFSYNSPLH
TRBJ1-5 TRBV7-2 ASSLRAGGFGSNQPQH
TRBJ1-2 TRBV12-3/TRBV12-4 ASSSQENYGYT
TRBJ1-4 TRBV25-1 ASSGDPQATNEKLF
TRBJ2-5 TRBV14 ASSQVSGLAGSQY
TRBJ2-3 TRBV5-1 ASSFVGGADTQY
TRBJ2-7 TRBV11-1 ASSFNQGTYYEQY
TRBJ1-5 TRBV19 ASTPGQTNQPQH
TRBJ1-1 TRBV27 ASSFKAGGSLNTEAF
TRBJ2-1 TRBV6-5 ASTKGLAYNEQF
TRBJ1-5 TRBV30 AWSVQDDQPQH
TRBJ2-7 TRBV29-1 SVELAGSYEQY
TRBJ1-1 TRBV7-9 ASSTLRGILMNTEAF
TRBJ1-2 TRBV5-6 ASRLNSQGEYGYT
TRBJ2-7 TRBV6-5 ASSYSGQGKQY
TRBJ1-3 TRBV19 ASSPRGGASGNTIY
TRBJ2-7 TRBV6-6 ASSNDSGNKQY
TRBJ2-3 TRBV24-1 ATSGTGTDTQY
TRBJ1-3 TRBV14 ASSHGERNTIY
TRBJ2-5 TRBV5-1 ASTTEETQY
TRBJ2-5 TRBV6-5 ASNSGTTQETQY
TRBJ1-1 TRBV7-9 ASSLTAGTGGNEAF
TRBJ1-5 TRBV7-2 ASGQGPNQPQH
TRBJ2-1 TRBV7-8 ASSLPGTGFINEQF
TRBJ1-2 TRBV19 ASSMGQPTGGYT